These T cell receptor beta chains were read from a single sample in a study of blood T cell repertoires in COVID-19. The assay was immunoSEQ multiplex PCR, and TCRdb's table has in-frame clones only and misses some. The table records 120,000 or so clones, roughly 85% of them present only once. The sample was peripheral blood. The receptors come from an elderly woman with active or convalescent COVID-19. Both conserved end residues are part of each CDR3. Part of the rows lack a size; the others show once, few, many or a class for expanded clones.

V gene: TRBV5-1; clone size: NA; J gene: TRBJ1-1; CDR3 protein: CASSFDGGTEAFF
V gene: TRBV28; clone size: NA; J gene: TRBJ1-5; CDR3 protein: CASSGAGAVSLGAQHF
V gene: TRBV19; clone size: NA; J gene: TRBJ1-1; CDR3 protein: CASEDRSRGNTEAFF
V gene: TRBV28; clone size: NA; J gene: TRBJ1-5; CDR3 protein: CASSGYPQGPDQPQHF
V gene: TRBV19; clone size: NA; J gene: TRBJ2-1; CDR3 protein: CASSIGPSSYNEQFF
V gene: TRBV28; clone size: once; J gene: TRBJ1-1; CDR3 protein: CASSGGQSMNTEAFF
V gene: TRBV7-9; clone size: NA; J gene: TRBJ1-6; CDR3 protein: CASSLAVGEVSPLHF
V gene: TRBV7-6; clone size: NA; J gene: TRBJ1-1; CDR3 protein: CASSLQTGTEAFF
V gene: TRBV25-1; clone size: NA; J gene: TRBJ2-5; CDR3 protein: CASSEVRTVQETQYF
V gene: TRBV7-2; clone size: NA; J gene: TRBJ1-5; CDR3 protein: CASSSQGINQPQHF
V gene: TRBV6-5; clone size: once; J gene: TRBJ2-4; CDR3 protein: CASRERGTAKNIQYF
V gene: TRBV5-4; clone size: NA; J gene: TRBJ2-5; CDR3 protein: CASRAWGRVETQYF
V gene: TRBV9; clone size: NA; J gene: TRBJ2-4; CDR3 protein: CASSVDLTGVRYF
V gene: TRBV19; clone size: once; J gene: TRBJ2-1; CDR3 protein: CASSARTSGNNEQFF
V gene: TRBV9; clone size: NA; J gene: TRBJ2-3; CDR3 protein: CASSPRTSNTDTQYF
V gene: TRBV3-1/TRBV3-2; clone size: NA; J gene: TRBJ2-5; CDR3 protein: CASSQDRGETQYF
V gene: TRBV7-2; clone size: NA; J gene: NA; CDR3 protein: CASSFGLAAEQFF
V gene: TRBV28; clone size: many; J gene: TRBJ1-6; CDR3 protein: CASSLSGAHHSPLHF
V gene: TRBV5-1; clone size: once; J gene: TRBJ1-2; CDR3 protein: CASSLAGRAGAYGYTF
V gene: TRBV29-1; clone size: NA; J gene: TRBJ2-3; CDR3 protein: CSACTDTQYF
V gene: TRBV5-5; clone size: NA; J gene: TRBJ2-2; CDR3 protein: CASSLAGGVTGELFF
V gene: TRBV6-4; clone size: NA; J gene: TRBJ2-5; CDR3 protein: CASSDGDRVVETQYF
V gene: TRBV5-1; clone size: NA; J gene: TRBJ2-3; CDR3 protein: CASSLDRERTDTQYF
V gene: TRBV21-1; clone size: NA; J gene: TRBJ1-1; CDR3 protein: CASVNRKANTEAFF
V gene: TRBV29-1; clone size: NA; J gene: TRBJ2-1; CDR3 protein: CSGGGSGSRNEQFF
V gene: TRBV5-6; clone size: once; J gene: TRBJ2-1; CDR3 protein: CASTGGSSYNEQFF
V gene: TRBV18; clone size: NA; J gene: TRBJ1-4; CDR3 protein: CASSPPITSGEKLFF
V gene: TRBV28; clone size: few; J gene: TRBJ2-7; CDR3 protein: CASSLAGGPYEQYF
V gene: TRBV15; clone size: NA; J gene: TRBJ2-7; CDR3 protein: CATSIQGAGGGPYEQYF
V gene: TRBV11-1; clone size: few; J gene: TRBJ2-7; CDR3 protein: CASSFGQGDSYEQYF
V gene: TRBV6-5; clone size: NA; J gene: TRBJ1-4; CDR3 protein: CATMLQGGEKLFF
V gene: TRBV7-9; clone size: NA; J gene: TRBJ1-1; CDR3 protein: CASSPAGRQQGTEAFF
V gene: TRBV3-1/TRBV3-2; clone size: once; J gene: TRBJ2-3; CDR3 protein: CASSRLSVDTQYF
V gene: TRBV5-1; clone size: few; J gene: TRBJ1-6; CDR3 protein: CASSREQGNSPLHF
V gene: TRBV10-3; clone size: NA; J gene: TRBJ2-3; CDR3 protein: CAISESFAGGLTDTQYF
V gene: TRBV6-4; clone size: NA; J gene: TRBJ2-1; CDR3 protein: CASRPDRASGEQFF
V gene: TRBV3-1/TRBV3-2; clone size: NA; J gene: TRBJ2-7; CDR3 protein: CASSPGGRGTQYF
V gene: TRBV10-1; clone size: NA; J gene: TRBJ1-2; CDR3 protein: CASRPQFFSGCTF
V gene: TRBV7-2; clone size: NA; J gene: TRBJ2-7; CDR3 protein: CASSPQWTISRRGEQYF
V gene: TRBV5-1; clone size: NA; J gene: TRBJ2-7; CDR3 protein: CASSSNTQGSYEQYF
V gene: TRBV15; clone size: NA; J gene: TRBJ1-1; CDR3 protein: CATSNRGWTEAFF
V gene: TRBV7-2; clone size: NA; J gene: TRBJ2-3; CDR3 protein: CASSAEPTDTQYF
V gene: TRBV2; clone size: NA; J gene: TRBJ1-3; CDR3 protein: CASSVEVTIYF
V gene: TRBV28; clone size: NA; J gene: TRBJ2-5; CDR3 protein: CASSSQGASGETQYF
V gene: TRBV27; clone size: NA; J gene: TRBJ2-5; CDR3 protein: CASSRSRQKETQYF
V gene: TRBV28; clone size: NA; J gene: TRBJ1-5; CDR3 protein: CASSLWTSRVGNQPQHF
V gene: TRBV4-1; clone size: many; J gene: TRBJ1-2; CDR3 protein: CASSQTGTQNYGYTF
V gene: TRBV6-5; clone size: NA; J gene: TRBJ2-7; CDR3 protein: CATASGSYEQYF
V gene: TRBV5-1; clone size: NA; J gene: TRBJ2-1; CDR3 protein: CASSLASAYAYNEQFF
V gene: TRBV5-3; clone size: NA; J gene: TRBJ2-4; CDR3 protein: CARSHGTGGAVRTKNIQYF
V gene: TRBV18; clone size: NA; J gene: TRBJ2-3; CDR3 protein: CASSEGTGGQDTQYF
V gene: TRBV28; clone size: NA; J gene: TRBJ2-3; CDR3 protein: CASSLPSAGGRDTQYF
V gene: TRBV4-1; clone size: once; J gene: TRBJ2-7; CDR3 protein: CASSQDVSGGRRLAGGRAEQYF